This record looks at one T cell receptor beta chain sequence and its context. TCRdb keeps only in-frame clones here, not all; method: immunoSEQ multiplex PCR. The sample contains about 2.1 million clones, roughly 95% of which appear only once. Per the germline V gene, CDR1 is LNHDA and CDR2 is SQIVND (reference sequence). Trimming removed 6 bases from V and 1 base from J, with 16 bases in between. This CDR3 has 15 amino acids. Only CD45RO-negative cells positively selected for CCR7 counted as naive CD8 cells, so terminally differentiated effector memory CD45RA+ cells were excluded. The data were taken from a study of shared clonotypes between healthy human individuals.

The V and J genes are TRBV19 and TRBJ2-7; D might be TRBD1 (5 bases). This sequence was found in a man between 18 and 35 years old in good health. Some clones in this sample may be carry-over from other donors' samples. The sample was naive CD8+ T cells from PBMCs. CDR3 sequence: CASSVRGGPSYEQYF. Written as DNA, the CDR3 is TGTGCCAGTAGCGTAAGGGGCGGTCCTTCCTACGAGCAGTACTTC.